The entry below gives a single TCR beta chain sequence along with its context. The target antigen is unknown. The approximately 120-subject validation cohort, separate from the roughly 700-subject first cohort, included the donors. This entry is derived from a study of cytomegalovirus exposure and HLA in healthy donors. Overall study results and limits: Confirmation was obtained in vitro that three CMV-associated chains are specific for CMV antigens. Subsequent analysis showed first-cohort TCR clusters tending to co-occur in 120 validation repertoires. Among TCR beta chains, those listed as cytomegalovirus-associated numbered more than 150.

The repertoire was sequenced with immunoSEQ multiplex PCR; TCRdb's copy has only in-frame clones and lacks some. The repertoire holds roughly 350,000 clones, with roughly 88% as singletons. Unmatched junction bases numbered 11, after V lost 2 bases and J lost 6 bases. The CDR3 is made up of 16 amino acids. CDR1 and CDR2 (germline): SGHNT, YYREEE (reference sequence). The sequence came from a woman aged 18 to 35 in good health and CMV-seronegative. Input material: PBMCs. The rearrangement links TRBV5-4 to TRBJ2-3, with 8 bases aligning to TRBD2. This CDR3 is CASSFRGPGGADTQYF. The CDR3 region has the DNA TGTGCCAGCAGCTTTCGGGGACCGGGGGGGGCGGATACGCAGTATTTT.